A single sample is the source of the 16 T cell receptor beta chains below, sequenced in a study of cytomegalovirus exposure and HLA in healthy donors. Primers for the PCR totalled 60 Vbeta and 13 Jbeta. Profiled with immunoSEQ multiplex PCR; TCRdb holds only in-frame clones, not every one. The data contain 150,000 to 200,000 clones, approximately 88% of them singletons. Sequenced input: PBMCs. The receptors were sampled from a boy aged 2 to 9 in good health and CMV-seronegative.

CDR3 in DNA: TGTGCCAGCGGCCGGGAGATTTTCAATGAGCAGTTCTTC. Its protein is CASGREIFNEQFF. The V call is TRBV7-2, the J call TRBJ2-1; D possibly corresponds to TRBD2 (6 bases). The CDR3 consists of 13 residues. Trimming cost V 8 bases and J 6 bases, with 14 bases left between them. Germline CDR1 SGHTA, CDR2 FQGNSA.

The chain recombines TRBV28 with TRBJ1-2; D is ambiguous. Looked up from germline, CDR1 is MDHEN and CDR2 is SYDVKM. The CDR3 is 11 amino acids. V was shortened by 8 bases and J by 6 bases, with 10 bases between the two germline ends. CDR3 residues: CASQDLNGYTF. The CDR3 DNA reads as TGTGCCAGCCAGGATCTTAATGGCTACACCTTC.

This chain links TRBV7-2 with TRBJ2-4, with 10 bases that match TRBD2. CDR1 is SGHTA, CDR2 FQGNSA, per germline. The V gene end was trimmed by 6 bases and the J gene end by 4 bases; junction bases not matched to a gene: 3. CDR3 length: 14 amino acids. CDR3 sequence: CASSSSGRKNIQYF. In DNA form, the CDR3 reads TGTGCCAGCAGTTCTAGCGGGAGAAAAAACATTCAGTACTTC.

The chain links TRBV30 to TRBJ1-2; 7 bases map to TRBD1. The CDR3 has 12 residues. The V segment lost 3 bases and the J segment 5 bases; nucleotides outside the gene matches: 3. Germline CDR1 GTSNPN, CDR2 SVGIG (reference sequence). The CDR3 region is CAWSAGGYGYTF. DNA for the CDR3: TGTGCCTGGAGCGCAGGGGGGTATGGCTACACCTTC.

The chain has TRBV2 and TRBJ2-7; D ambiguous. The germline V gene has CDR1 SNHLY and CDR2 FYNNEI. The ends were cut back, 7 bases at V and 3 bases at J, with 16 bases in the middle. This CDR3 is 14 amino acids long. The DNA of the CDR3 is TGTGCCAGCAAAAGACTTAAGTTAGGCTACGAGCAGTACTTC. Amino acid sequence: CASKRLKLGYEQYF.

This clone was observed a single time. V usage is TRBV7-9 and J usage is TRBJ1-2; TRBD1 aligns across 10 bases. Germline CDR1 is SEHNR and CDR2 is FQNEAQ (reference sequence). CDR3 length: 15 amino acids. V gave up 5 bases and J gave up 3 bases; unmatched junction bases: 6. CDR3 sequence: CASSQTTGGDYGYTF. The CDR3 DNA follows: TGTGCCAGCAGCCAGACGACAGGGGGCGACTATGGCTACACCTTC.

This clone has only a few counts. The chain is built from TRBV2 and TRBJ1-5, with 8 positions matching TRBD1. CDR1 and CDR2 from the germline V gene are SNHLY and FYNNEI. Trimming at V came to 0 bases and at J to 14 bases, leaving 6 bases not matched to a gene. The CDR3 totals 13 residues. This CDR3 reads CASSEAPLTGEHF. Written as DNA, the CDR3 is TGTGCCAGCAGTGAAGCGCCACTGACAGGGGAGCATTTT.

V and J are TRBV5-6 and TRBJ1-5; D is unclear. This CDR3 contains 15 residues. The V and J ends lost 3 bases and 2 bases respectively, with 12 bases between them. CDR1 SGHDT and CDR2 YYEEEE come from the germline V gene. In DNA form, the CDR3 reads TGTGCCAGCAGCTCCGGATGGAGTGGCAATCAGCCCCAGCATTTT. It encodes CASSSGWSGNQPQHF.

The chain carries TRBV15 and TRBJ2-7; TRBD1 is a possible D gene (5 bases). The CDR3 covers 13 residues. CDR1 and CDR2 (germline): LNHNV, YYDKDF (reference sequence). Trimming removed 5 bases from V and 7 bases from J, with 15 bases in between. CDR3 nucleotides: TGTGCCACCAGCTCCGTCATGGGGCGGGAGCAGTACTTC. Translated: CATSSVMGREQYF.

The chain employs TRBV7-3 and TRBJ2-1; D gene ambiguous. Trimming pared 1 base from V and 6 bases from J, leaving 13 bases between. The CDR3 extends over 15 amino acids. Germline lookup yields CDR1 SGHTA and CDR2 FQGTGA. As DNA, the CDR3 is TGTGCCAGCAGCTTAAATCCCTCCCTAGTCAATGAGCAGTTCTTC. Its protein product is CASSLNPSLVNEQFF.

The J gene is TRBJ1-3, the V gene TRBV13; 7 bases map to TRBD1. Germline V CDR1 and CDR2: PRHDT, FYEKMQ (reference sequence). The length of the CDR3 is 15 residues. V lost 5 bases to trimming and J lost 1 base; unmatched junction nucleotides: 5. Here the CDR3 DNA reads TGTGCCAGCAGCCCAGACAGGGAATCTGGAAACACCATATATTTT. Its translation is CASSPDRESGNTIYF.

The count of this clone is one. This chain connects TRBV5-6 to TRBJ2-3, with 12 bases that match TRBD2. V shed 4 bases, J shed 0 bases, and the junction held 0 bases outside the gene matches. CDR1 and CDR2 (germline): SGHDT, YYEEEE. The CDR3 runs to 15 residues. The CDR3 DNA is TGTGCCAGCAGCACTAGCGGGAGGAGCACAGATACGCAGTATTTT. It is translated as CASSTSGRSTDTQYF.

The V call is TRBV27, the J call TRBJ2-1; perhaps TRBD2 as D (5 bases). The length of the CDR3 is 14 residues. Trimming removed 4 bases from V and 7 bases from J, with 14 bases in between. Per germline, CDR1 MNHEY and CDR2 SMNVEV (reference sequence). Written as DNA, the CDR3 is TGTGCCAGCAGTTCGGGATCGCAGCGGAATGAGCAGTTCTTC. This encodes CASSSGSQRNEQFF.

As DNA, the CDR3 is TGTGCCAGCTCACGTGACAGGGGTACAGATACGCAGTATTTT. Translating it yields CASSRDRGTDTQYF. The J gene is TRBJ2-3, the V gene TRBV18, with 8 bases fitting TRBD1. Germline assignment: CDR1 KGHSH and CDR2 LQKENI. This CDR3 region has 14 residues. The ends lost 4 bases at V and 3 bases at J; junction bases unmatched: 3.

The gene calls are TRBV29-1 and TRBJ2-1, with a tentative D call TRBD1 (5 bases). CDR1 is SQVTM, CDR2 ANQGSEA, per germline. The CDR3 is 11 residues long. Trimming took off 6 bases at V and 4 bases at J, with 7 bases between the two ends. The CDR3 nucleotides read TGCAGCGTATCAGGGTACAATGAGCAGTTCTTC. This sequence encodes CSVSGYNEQFF.

The chain combines TRBV5-4 with TRBJ2-5; D not resolved. The germline CDR1 and CDR2 sequences are SGHNT and YYREEE (reference sequence). The CDR3 spans 13 residues. Between the trimmed V and J ends, which lost 3 bases and 2 bases, there was a span of 8 bases. CDR3 in amino acids: CASSSDWQETQYF. The CDR3 nucleotides read TGTGCCAGCAGCTCCGACTGGCAAGAGACCCAGTACTTC.